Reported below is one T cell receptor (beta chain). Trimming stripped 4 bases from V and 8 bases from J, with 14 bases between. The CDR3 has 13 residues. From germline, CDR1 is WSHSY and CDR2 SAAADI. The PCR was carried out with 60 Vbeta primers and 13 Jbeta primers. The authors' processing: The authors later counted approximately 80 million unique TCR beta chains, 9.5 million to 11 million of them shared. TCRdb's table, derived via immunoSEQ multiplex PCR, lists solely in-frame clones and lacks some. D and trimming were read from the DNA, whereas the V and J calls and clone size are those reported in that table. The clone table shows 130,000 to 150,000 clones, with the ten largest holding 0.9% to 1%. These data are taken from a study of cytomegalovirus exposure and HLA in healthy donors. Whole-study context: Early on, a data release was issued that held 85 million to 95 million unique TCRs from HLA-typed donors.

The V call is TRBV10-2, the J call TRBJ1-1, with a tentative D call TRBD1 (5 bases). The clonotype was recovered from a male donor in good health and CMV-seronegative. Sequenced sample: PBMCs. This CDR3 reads CASSVGTEIEAFF. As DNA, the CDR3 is TGCGCCAGCAGTGTAGGGACTGAAATAGAAGCTTTCTTT.